This entry describes one T cell receptor (beta chain). What it binds is not known. This sample stems from a study of cytomegalovirus exposure and HLA in healthy donors. Study outcomes and limitations: Most TCR sequences were rare, but some public TCRs occurred in many donors. Several of the most significant clusters appeared linked to common viral pathogens, based on a later analysis. According to the study, 160 or so TCR beta chains were cytomegalovirus-associated. A reported reduction in N-insertions relative to the roughly 710-donor mean was seen in an Asian-associated ancestry cluster in a later analysis.

The PCR made use of 60 Vbeta and 13 Jbeta primers. Using immunoSEQ multiplex PCR, the repertoire was profiled, and TCRdb retains in-frame clones only, with some absent. The sample gives approximately 130,000 clones, nearly 80% of which show up once; about 1% is in the top ten. Per germline, CDR1 GTSNPN and CDR2 SVGIG (reference sequence). This CDR3 contains 20 residues. Trimming took 1 base from V and 8 from J, leaving 35 bases between them. The gene calls are TRBV30 and TRBJ1-1, with D unresolved. This sequence originates from a male donor in good health and CMV-seronegative. Specimen: PBMCs. DNA of the CDR3: TGTGCCTGGAGTGCTGACGGCTGGAGCATTCATCGGAACACTGAGGAGGAAGCTTTCTTT. It specifies CAWSADGWSIHRNTEEEAFF.